The 14 T cell receptor beta chains in this list originate from one sample, sequenced in a study of cytomegalovirus exposure and HLA in healthy donors. Data came from immunoSEQ multiplex PCR; TCRdb stores just in-frame clones and leaves some out. The sample shows around 130,000 clones, more than 70% of them seen only once. The sequencing sample was made of PBMCs. Receptor source: a young man in good health and CMV-seronegative.

This clone was picked up a small number of times. The genes are TRBV7-3 and TRBJ2-1, with 7 positions matching TRBD2. V was clipped by 4 bases and J by 2 bases; unmatched bases: 5. CDR3 length equals 15 residues. Germline V lookup: CDR1 SGHTA, CDR2 FQGTGA. The CDR3 is CASSSLAGAYNEQFF. The CDR3 coding sequence is TGTGCCAGCAGCTCCTTAGCGGGTGCCTACAATGAGCAGTTCTTC. The full variable domain, rest sourced from reference TRBV7-3 and TRBJ2-1, is GAGVSQTPSNKVTEKGKYVELRCDPISGHTALYWYRQSLGQGPEFLIYFQGTGAADDSGLPNDRFFAVRPEGSVSTLKIQRTERGDSAVYLCASSSLAGAYNEQFFGPGTRLTVL.

The chain's CDR3 is CASTWGHGTEAFF. In nucleotides, the CDR3 is TGTGCCAGTACATGGGGACATGGAACTGAAGCTTTCTTT. The chain couples TRBV19 to TRBJ1-1, with a tentative D call TRBD1 (6 bases). The CDR3 length is 13 residues. Germline values: CDR1 LNHDA, CDR2 SQIVND (reference sequence). V dropped 7 bases and J dropped 5 bases, with 14 bases sitting between them.

The V call is TRBV7-5, the J call TRBJ1-2. TRBV7-5 is a pseudogene locus. The CDR3 contains 14 residues. The CDR3 here is CARSFRRDNYGYTF. The CDR3 coding sequence is TGTGCCAGAAGCTTTAGGAGGGATAACTATGGCTACACCTTC.

V and J are TRBV30 and TRBJ1-3, with unresolved D. The CDR3 length is 15 residues. V shed 3 bases and J shed 2 bases, with 14 bases lying between them. Germline values: CDR1 GTSNPN, CDR2 SVGIG (reference sequence). This CDR3 reads CAWSRGDTAGNTIYF. CDR3 coding DNA: TGTGCCTGGAGCCGCGGGGATACGGCTGGAAACACCATATATTTT.

The chain employs TRBV9 and TRBJ2-1; TRBD1 aligns across 9 bases. V was clipped by 3 bases and J by 6 bases; unmatched bases: 7. The CDR3 contains 15 residues. Germline V gene data show CDR1 as SGDLS and CDR2 as YYNGEE. In nucleotides, the CDR3 is TGTGCCAGCAGCGCAGACAGGGGGGGACGCAATGAGCAGTTCTTC. Protein product: CASSADRGGRNEQFF.

This clone came up once. The genes are TRBV9 and TRBJ2-5; TRBD2 agrees at 10 bases. Looked up from germline, CDR1 is SGDLS and CDR2 is YYNGEE. V was pared by 2 bases and J by 5 bases, with 15 bases of the junction left unmatched. There are 18 residues in the CDR3. Here the CDR3 DNA reads TGTGCCAGCAGCGTTGGGAGACTAGCGGGTGGGGGACGGGAGACCCAGTACTTC. It yields the protein CASSVGRLAGGGRETQYF.

The chain joins TRBV6-6 to TRBJ1-2, with 8 nucleotides matching TRBD1. Germline V gives CDR1 MNHNY, CDR2 SVGAGI (reference sequence). There are 13 residues in the CDR3. The V and J ends lost 5 bases and 4 bases, in that order; junction bases with no gene match: 3. Here the CDR3 reads CASSPGTGYGYTF. CDR3 in DNA: TGTGCCAGCAGTCCCGGGACAGGCTATGGCTACACCTTC.

The chain combines TRBV7-6 with TRBJ2-7; the D is unclear. Germline loops: CDR1 SGHVS, CDR2 FNYEAQ. Trimming pared 1 base from V and 2 bases from J, leaving 9 bases between. The length of the CDR3 is 14 residues. CDR3 residues: CASSLGGTTYEQYF. The CDR3 region has the DNA TGTGCCAGCAGCTTAGGTGGTACAACCTACGAGCAGTACTTC.

The chain is built from TRBV5-1 and TRBJ2-3; D not resolved. The ends were cut back, 5 bases at V and 0 bases at J, with 10 bases in the middle. Germline V lookup: CDR1 SGHRS, CDR2 YFSETQ. The length of the CDR3 is 14 residues. CDR3 loop: CASRFGRSTDTQYF. CDR3 DNA sequence: TGCGCCAGCAGATTTGGCAGAAGCACAGATACGCAGTATTTT.

This rearrangement joins TRBV7-2 to TRBJ2-7; 7 bases fit TRBD2. Germline V lookup: CDR1 SGHTA, CDR2 FQGNSA. The CDR3 covers 17 residues. V trimming: 1 base; J trimming: 4 bases; junction bases outside the gene matches: 13. The CDR3 here is CASSLEGPLASNYEQYF. CDR3 coding DNA: TGTGCCAGCAGCTTAGAGGGGCCACTAGCGAGTAATTACGAGCAGTACTTC.

This clone showed up just once. Additional DNA sequences in this sample encode the identical CDR3. The chain carries TRBV9 and TRBJ2-7; 10 nucleotides agree with TRBD1. This CDR3 is 14 amino acids long. CDR1 and CDR2 from the germline V gene are SGDLS and YYNGEE. With V trimmed by 0 bases and J by 4 bases, 1 base remained unmatched. In nucleotides, the CDR3 is TGTGCCAGCAGCGTAGGACAGGGGGCGTACGAGCAGTACTTC. Protein product: CASSVGQGAYEQYF.

In nucleotides, the CDR3 is TGTGCCAGCAGCTTAGGCGGACAGTACCAAGAGACCCAGTACTTC. Translated, it gives CASSLGGQYQETQYF. This chain joins TRBV7-2 and TRBJ2-5; a weak D match, TRBD1 (6 bases). Per the germline V gene, CDR1 is SGHTA and CDR2 is FQGNSA. The germline V and J ends were trimmed by 1 base and 0 bases, with 9 bases remaining between them. The CDR3 contains 15 residues.

The chain combines TRBV30 with TRBJ2-1; D remains unclear. Germline V gene sequence: CDR1 GTSNPN, CDR2 SVGIG (reference sequence). Trimming stripped 3 bases from V and 0 bases from J, with 6 bases between. This CDR3 has 13 amino acids. The CDR3 region has the DNA TGTGCCTGGAGGAGCCACTCCTACAATGAGCAGTTCTTC. This sequence encodes CAWRSHSYNEQFF.

This clone was seen just once. The chain links TRBV7-2 to TRBJ1-4, with D perhaps matching TRBD1 (6 bases). CDR1 and CDR2 (germline): SGHTA, FQGNSA. The CDR3 runs 15 residues. V shed 5 bases and J shed 7 bases, with 17 bases lying between them. The CDR3 here is CASSGRGGRFEKLFF. The CDR3 bases are TGTGCCAGCAGCGGTCGGGGGGGGCGCTTTGAAAAACTGTTTTTT.